Listed below are T cell receptor beta chains from one sample, sequenced in a study of lymphopenia after photon versus proton radiotherapy. Assay used: immunoSEQ multiplex PCR; TCRdb lists only in-frame clones, some missing. The table has approximately 24,000 clones, around 90% seen once. Sequenced material: peripheral blood, taken from a patient treated with photon-based radiotherapy. The receptors shown here come from a woman in her forties or fifties with cholangiocarcinoma. The CDR3 runs from the conserved cysteine through the conserved F or W. Fields, in order: J gene, CDR3 length, clone size, V gene, D gene, CDR3 DNA, CDR3 protein. The D gene is left open where the match is weak. Only part of the rows carry a size: once, few, many, or a class if the clone is expanded.

>TRBJ1-5|14|NA|TRBV29-1|TRBD1
TGCAGCGTTGCGCCGGGACAGGGTCATCAGCCCCAGCATTTT
CSVAPGQGHQPQHF
>TRBJ1-2|12|NA|TRBV19|TRBD1
TGTGCCAGTAACCAGGGGGCTGATGGCTACACCTTC
CASNQGADGYTF
>TRBJ1-1|16|NA|TRBV30|NA
TGTGCCTGGAGTGGCCGGGGGGGGCCTTGGAACACTGAAGCTTTCTTT
CAWSGRGGPWNTEAFF
>TRBJ2-1|17|once|TRBV6-4|TRBD1
TGTGCCAGCAGTGACTCGACAGGGATCTCTTCCTACAATGAGCAGTTCTTC
CASSDSTGISSYNEQFF
>TRBJ1-4|13|NA|TRBV18|NA
TGTGCCAGCTCACCTGGGGGGGATGAAAAACTGTTTTTT
CASSPGGDEKLFF
>TRBJ1-2|12|NA|TRBV28|NA
TGTGCCAGCAGGTCGAAGAGCGAGGGCTACACCTTC
CASRSKSEGYTF
>TRBJ2-1|13|few|TRBV7-2|NA
TGTGCCAGCAGCTTAGAGGGCAGGGTCCCCACGTTCTTC
CASSLEGRVPTFF
>TRBJ2-4|12|NA|TRBV10-2|NA
TGCGCCAGCAGTGCTGGGGCGAACATTCAGTACTTC
CASSAGANIQYF
>TRBJ2-1|15|NA|TRBV6-1|NA
TGTGCCAGCAGTGAAATGGCAGGAGCGGTAAATGAGCAGTTCTTC
CASSEMAGAVNEQFF
>TRBJ2-1|14|NA|TRBV18|TRBD1
TGTGCCAGCTCAGGACAGGGTGGCTACAATGAGCAGTTCTTC
CASSGQGGYNEQFF
>TRBJ1-5|13|few|TRBV6-5|NA
TGTGCCAGCAGCCCCTACAGCAATCAGCCCCAGCATTTT
CASSPYSNQPQHF
>TRBJ2-3|21|once|TRBV13|TRBD2
TGTGCCAGCAGCTTAGGCCTAAGTGGACTAGCGGGGGAAATAAGATTCGGTACGCAGTATTTT
CASSLGLSGLAGEIRFGTQYF
>TRBJ2-5|10|NA|TRBV20-1|NA
TGCAGTGCCCTGGGCGAGACCCAGTACTTC
CSALGETQYF
>TRBJ1-1|12|few|TRBV7-6|NA
TGTGCCAGCAGCCCTCAGGGTGCTGAAGCTTTCTTT
CASSPQGAEAFF
>TRBJ2-7|13|NA|TRBV18|NA
TGTGCCAGCTCACCCACCCCGACAGCCGAGCAGTACTTC
CASSPTPTAEQYF
>TRBJ2-5|13|NA|TRBV5-6|NA
TGTGCCAGCAGCCGCGTGGGACAAGAGACCCAGTACTTC
CASSRVGQETQYF
>TRBJ1-1|16|NA|TRBV29-1|NA
TGCAGCGTTGCTGATGGGTTCTTGGGCCTGAACACTGAAGCTTTCTTT
CSVADGFLGLNTEAFF
>TRBJ1-2|12|NA|TRBV27|NA
TGTGCCAGCAGGTACAAAAACTATGGCTACACCTTC
CASRYKNYGYTF
>TRBJ2-3|15|NA|TRBV5-6|NA
TGTGCCAGCAGGTCGGACTTCACGAGCACAGATACGCAGTATTTT
CASRSDFTSTDTQYF
>TRBJ2-1|15|NA|TRBV9|NA
TGTGCCAGCAGCGTAGGTCAGATCCAATACAATGAGCAGTTCTTC
CASSVGQIQYNEQFF
>TRBJ1-5|14|NA|TRBV7-9|NA
TGTGCCAGTCTCTCCCAGGGGTGGGGTCAGCCCCAGCATTTT
CASLSQGWGQPQHF
>TRBJ2-5|15|once|TRBV19|TRBD1
TGTGCCAGTAGTCTCGCGGACAGGGCAGGAGGGACCCAGTACTTC
CASSLADRAGGTQYF
>TRBJ1-1|14|NA|TRBV9|NA
TGTGCCAGCAGCGTAGCACCAGCGAACACTGAAGCTTTCTTT
CASSVAPANTEAFF
>TRBJ2-7|16|NA|TRBV16|NA
TGTGCCAGCAGCCAATCCGCTATGGGGATTTCTAACGAGCAGTACTTC
CASSQSAMGISNEQYF
>TRBJ2-5|17|few|TRBV5-5|NA
TGTGCCAGCAGCTTGTCGGCGGGACCCTCCGGTGGGCAGACCCAGTACTTC
CASSLSAGPSGGQTQYF
>TRBJ1-2|13|NA|TRBV7-9|NA
TGTGCCAGCAGCCGCCTTCTCGTCTATGGCTACACCTTC
CASSRLLVYGYTF
>TRBJ1-1|14|NA|TRBV4-1|TRBD1
TGCGCCAGCAGCCATGCAACAGGGGGCTTCGAAGCTTTCTTT
CASSHATGGFEAFF
>TRBJ2-3|16|NA|TRBV7-2|TRBD2
TGTGCCAGCAGCGCCACTAGCGGGGGGTTCCCAGATACGCAGTATTTT
CASSATSGGFPDTQYF
>TRBJ1-1|11|NA|TRBV25-1|NA
TGTGCCAGCAGTGAAGGGGGTGAAGCTTTCTTT
CASSEGGEAFF
>TRBJ1-1|15|NA|TRBV5-4|NA
TGTGCCAGCAACCTGGGGGGGCTCGGGAACACTGAAGCTTTCTTT
CASNLGGLGNTEAFF
>TRBJ1-3|13|NA|TRBV6-6|TRBD1
TGTGCCAGCAGGCCAGGGGGAGGAAACACCATATATTTT
CASRPGGGNTIYF
>TRBJ2-7|15|once|TRBV18|TRBD1
TGTGCCAGCTCACTCCCGGGACAGGGACCATGGGAGCAGTACTTC
CASSLPGQGPWEQYF